The T cell receptor beta chain under discussion was sequenced for a study of T cell responses to AZD1222 COVID-19 vaccine. Study observations and caveats: Among the donors, most were white British and more were female, and clonal diversity was possibly underestimated.

The table came from immunoSEQ multiplex PCR; TCRdb's copy has only in-frame clones and leaves some out. The data contain roughly 110,000 clones, 87% of them singletons. With regard to this clone: No antigen is known for it.

The length of the CDR3 is 15 residues. Per the germline V gene, CDR1 is MNHEY and CDR2 is SVGAGI. The ends lost 2 bases at V and 4 bases at J; junction bases unmatched: 5. This sample comprised peripheral blood, obtained 28 days after the second AZD1222 dose. The TCR comes from an adult who received the AZD1222 COVID-19 vaccine. The rearrangement uses TRBV6-5 and TRBJ2-7; 10 bases match TRBD1. The CDR3 protein is CASSYRDRGGYEQYF. CDR3 nucleotide sequence: TGTGCCAGCAGTTACAGGGACAGGGGCGGTTACGAGCAGTACTTC.